The TCR beta chain under discussion was sequenced for a study of T cells and Merkel cell carcinoma outcomes. The data were produced by immunoSEQ multiplex PCR, yet TCRdb's version contains in-frame clones alone and is incomplete. The repertoire includes about 19,000 clones, roughly 82% of them detected once, and roughly 3.2% sits in the top ten. J gave up 2 bases and V 8 bases, and 1 base lay outside the gene matches. The germline V gene has CDR1 SGHNT and CDR2 YENEEA. This CDR3 has 14 amino acids. The chain combines TRBV11-3 with TRBJ2-5; 14 positions agree with TRBD2. The origin of this receptor is a human donor with Merkel cell carcinoma. Sequencing input: tumor tissue from Merkel cell carcinoma. The CDR3 here is CASGLAGGQETQYF. The CDR3 coding sequence is TGTGCCAGCGGACTAGCGGGGGGACAAGAGACCCAGTACTTC. Full variable domain (remainder filled in from reference TRBV11-3 and TRBJ2-5): EAGVVQSPRYKIIEKKQPVAFWCNPISGHNTLYWYLQNLGQGPELLIRYENEEAVDDSQLPKDRFSAERLKGVDSTLKIQPAELGDSAVYLCASGLAGGQETQYFGPGTRLLVL.